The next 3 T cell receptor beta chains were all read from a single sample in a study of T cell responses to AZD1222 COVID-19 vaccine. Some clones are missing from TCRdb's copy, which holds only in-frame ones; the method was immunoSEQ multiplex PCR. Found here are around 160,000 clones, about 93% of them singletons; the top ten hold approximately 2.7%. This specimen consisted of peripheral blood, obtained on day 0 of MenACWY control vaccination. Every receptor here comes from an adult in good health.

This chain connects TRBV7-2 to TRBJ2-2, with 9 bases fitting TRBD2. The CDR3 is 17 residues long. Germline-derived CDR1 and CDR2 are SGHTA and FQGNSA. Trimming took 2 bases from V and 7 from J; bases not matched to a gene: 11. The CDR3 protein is CASSLYYSGSVNGELFF. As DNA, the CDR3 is TGTGCCAGCAGCTTATACTATAGCGGGAGTGTCAACGGGGAGCTGTTTTTT.

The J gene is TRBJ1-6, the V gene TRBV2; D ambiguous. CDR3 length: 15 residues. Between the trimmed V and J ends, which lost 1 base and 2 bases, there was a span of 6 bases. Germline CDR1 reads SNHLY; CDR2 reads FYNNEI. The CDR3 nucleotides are TGTGCCAGCAGTGAAGGCGGGACCTATAATTCACCCCTCCACTTT. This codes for CASSEGGTYNSPLHF.

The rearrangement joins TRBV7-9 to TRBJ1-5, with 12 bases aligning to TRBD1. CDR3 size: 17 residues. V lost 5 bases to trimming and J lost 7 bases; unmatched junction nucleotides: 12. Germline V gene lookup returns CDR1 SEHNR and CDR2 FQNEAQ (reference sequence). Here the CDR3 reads CASSQHGTGGAGQPQHF. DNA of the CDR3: TGTGCCAGCAGCCAACACGGGACAGGGGGCGCGGGGCAGCCCCAGCATTTT.